This T cell receptor (beta chain) is from a study of T-cell memory formation after mild COVID-19. Study results and limitations: Some clones that responded were present in memory (sampled pre-infection), which suggests cross-reactive memory joined. Most CD4+ clones that shrank were in CM and EM, while CD8+ ones turned up in EMRA.

About this clonotype: Its antigen is unknown.

CDR3 length: 15 amino acids. The junction had 2 bases not matched to a gene; V was cut back by 1 base and J by 3 bases. Germline V lookup: CDR1 SGHDT, CDR2 YYEEEE. Using constant-segment primers, 5'RACE produced TCR alpha and TCR beta cDNA libraries carrying sample barcodes and UMIs. Using its own MiXCR run on the 5' RACE reads, TCRdb lists one record per CDR3 protein. The sample lists 270,000 or so distinct CDR3 sequences, roughly 17% occurring once. This chain links TRBV5-6 with TRBJ1-4, with TRBD1 matching 8 bases. The receptor was derived from a man between 18 and 35 years old who had mild COVID-19 (a few samples of this study predate the infection). Cell type and time point are not known. Material for sequencing was PBMCs or a T cell subset sorted from them (not recorded which). CDR3 sequence (DNA): TGTGCCAGCAGCTTGAGGGGACAGGCTAATGAAAAACTGTTTTTT. Its protein is CASSLRGQANEKLFF.